This passage covers 27 T cell receptor beta chains from one sample sequenced in a study of blood T cell repertoires in COVID-19. The data were produced by immunoSEQ multiplex PCR, yet TCRdb's version contains in-frame clones alone and is incomplete. The sample contains tens of thousands of clones, 86% of which appear only once. The sample was peripheral blood. Receptor source: a man between 45 and 60 years old with active COVID-19.

This clone was found a few times. The rearrangement joins TRBV5-4 to TRBJ1-2, with D perhaps TRBD1 (6 bases). This CDR3 has 13 amino acids. Trimming pared 2 bases from V and 7 bases from J, leaving 12 bases between. Looked up from germline, CDR1 is SGHNT and CDR2 is YYREEE (reference sequence). The CDR3 reads CASSFTGPSGYTF. The CDR3 DNA is TGTGCCAGCAGCTTCACAGGGCCCTCTGGCTACACCTTC.

The chain employs TRBV28 and TRBJ2-7; 10 bases map to TRBD1. The V gene's germline CDR1 is MDHEN and CDR2 SYDVKM. The CDR3 totals 15 residues. The V segment lost 0 bases and the J segment 5 bases; nucleotides outside the gene matches: 4. The CDR3, as DNA: TGTGCCAGCAGTTTATGGGGACAGGGGTCTGACGAGCAGTACTTC. Residues: CASSLWGQGSDEQYF.

J is TRBJ2-7 and V is TRBV28, with 9 bases that match TRBD1. Per germline, CDR1 MDHEN and CDR2 SYDVKM. The junction had 11 bases not matched to a gene; V was cut back by 4 bases and J by 7 bases. The CDR3 covers 15 residues. Here the CDR3 DNA reads TGTGCCAGCAGTTCTCCGGGACAGGGCTCCGGGGAGCAGTACTTC. This encodes CASSSPGQGSGEQYF.

The rearrangement joins TRBV4-2 to TRBJ2-3; 8 bases fit TRBD2. The CDR3 runs to 16 residues. Trimming took 2 bases from V and 4 from J; bases not matched to a gene: 8. Germline assignment: CDR1 LGHNA and CDR2 YNFKEQ. The CDR3 sequence: CASSQPGGPLADTQYF. CDR3 DNA sequence: TGTGCCAGCAGCCAACCGGGGGGGCCTCTCGCAGATACGCAGTATTTT.

The chain carries TRBV7-2 and TRBJ1-3; D not resolved. V was cut by 5 bases and J by 0 bases, with 11 bases left in between. The CDR3 has 15 residues. The germline gives CDR1 SGHTA, CDR2 FQGNSA. CDR3 residues: CASSLRSSSGNTIYF. CDR3 bases: TGTGCCAGCAGCCTCCGCTCCAGCTCTGGAAACACCATATATTTT.

By sample share, this clone is medium-sized. The chain has TRBV7-2 and TRBJ1-3; 7 bases agree with TRBD1. The CDR3 has 14 amino acids. CDR1 and CDR2 (germline): SGHTA, FQGNSA. The trim removed 5 bases at V and 3 bases at J, leaving 4 bases unmatched. The CDR3 sequence is CASSTGTVGNTIYF. Written as DNA, the CDR3 is TGTGCCAGCAGCACCGGGACAGTTGGAAACACCATATATTTT.

The rearrangement links TRBV4-2 to TRBJ2-5; the match to TRBD2 covers 11 bases. V dropped 4 bases and J dropped 5; count of bases not matched to a gene: 6. The CDR3 extends over 15 amino acids. Germline V lookup: CDR1 LGHNA, CDR2 YNFKEQ. Here the CDR3 reads CASSPSGGPGETQYF. In DNA form, the CDR3 reads TGTGCCAGCAGCCCTAGCGGGGGGCCGGGGGAGACCCAGTACTTC.

In its sample, this clone was seen once. V usage is TRBV4-3 and J usage is TRBJ1-6, with D tentatively TRBD1 (6 bases). V was pared by 1 base and J by 11 bases, with 12 bases between. Germline V gene lookup returns CDR1 LGHNA and CDR2 YSLEER. The CDR3 totals 14 residues. As DNA, the CDR3 is TGCGCCAGCAGCCAAGTTACAGGGTCGACACCCCTCCACTTT. It specifies CASSQVTGSTPLHF.

This rearrangement joins TRBV28 to TRBJ2-7; TRBD1 agrees at 7 bases. The CDR3 has 14 residues. CDR1 is MDHEN, CDR2 SYDVKM, per germline. J gave up 2 bases and V 2 bases, and 3 bases lay outside the gene matches. The CDR3 here is CASSLSQGAYEQYF. CDR3 nucleotide sequence: TGTGCCAGCAGTTTAAGCCAGGGGGCCTACGAGCAGTACTTC.

The V gene is TRBV6-1, the J gene TRBJ2-2; 9 bases align to TRBD2. V lost 3 bases, J lost 2 bases, and 4 bases stayed unmatched. CDR1 is MNHNS, CDR2 SASEGT, per germline. The CDR3 totals 16 residues. CDR3 coding DNA: TGTGCCAGCAGTGACAGCGGGGGGATCAACACCGGGGAGCTGTTTTTT. This translates into CASSDSGGINTGELFF.

This chain uses TRBV14 with TRBJ1-1; tentatively, D is TRBD1 (6 bases). Germline V gene sequence: CDR1 SGHDN, CDR2 FVKESK. V was shortened by 0 bases and J by 0 bases, with 11 bases between the two germline ends. The CDR3 contains 16 residues. The CDR3 DNA follows: TGTGCCAGCAGCCAAGATAAGGGGGTCTTGAACACTGAAGCTTTCTTT. Protein: CASSQDKGVLNTEAFF. The full variable domain, in which reference TRBV14 and TRBJ1-1 provide the parts outside the CDR3, is EAGVTQFPSHSVIEKGQTVTLRCDPISGHDNLYWYRRVMGKEIKFLLHFVKESKQDESGMPNNRFLAERTGGTYSTLKVQPAELEDSGVYFCASSQDKGVLNTEAFFGQGTRLTVV.

The chain has TRBV6-6 and TRBJ1-5; D is uncertain. The V and J ends lost 2 bases and 0 bases respectively, with 8 bases between them. There are 15 residues in the CDR3. Germline V gene sequence: CDR1 MNHNY, CDR2 SVGAGI (reference sequence). CDR3: CASSYGPYSNQPQHF. CDR3 sequence (DNA): TGTGCCAGCAGTTACGGGCCCTATAGCAATCAGCCCCAGCATTTT.

The V call is TRBV28, the J call TRBJ1-6, with TRBD1 as a possible D gene (5 bases). CDR1 MDHEN and CDR2 SYDVKM come from the germline V gene. The CDR3 runs 15 residues. The germline V and J ends were trimmed by 0 bases and 5 bases, with 8 bases remaining between them. CDR3 bases: TGTGCCAGCAGTTTATGGACAGCAAATAATTCACCCCTCCACTTT. Protein product: CASSLWTANNSPLHF.

This clone was detected a few times. The chain has TRBV4-3 and TRBJ1-2; a possible D gene is TRBD1 (6 bases). Germline V gene lookup returns CDR1 LGHNA and CDR2 YSLEER. This CDR3 is 16 amino acids long. Trimming cost V 0 bases and J 3 bases, with 14 bases left between them. As DNA, the CDR3 is TGCGCCAGCAGCCAAGAATTTGGGGGCGTAGACTATGGCTACACCTTC. Translating gives CASSQEFGGVDYGYTF.

The V gene is TRBV27, the J gene TRBJ2-1; 12 nucleotides line up with TRBD2. Germline CDR1 reads MNHEY; CDR2 reads SMNVEV (reference sequence). The CDR3 runs to 18 residues. Trimming at V came to 3 bases and at J to 0 bases, leaving 6 bases not matched to a gene. The DNA of the CDR3 is TGTGCCAGCAGTTTCCCCGGACTAGCGGGGAGCTCCTACAATGAGCAGTTCTTC. Translation: CASSFPGLAGSSYNEQFF.

This clone was seen once. The rearrangement uses TRBV3-1 (or the pseudogene TRBV3-2) and TRBJ1-2, with D unclear. Trimming left V 9 bases short and J 4 bases short, with 12 bases between. Per germline, CDR1 LGHDT and CDR2 YNNKEL (reference sequence). The CDR3 totals 12 residues. The CDR3 DNA follows: TGTGCCAGTGGAGAGGTTGGCTATGGCTACACCTTC. This codes for CASGEVGYGYTF.

V and J are TRBV2 and TRBJ2-7; maybe TRBD2 (6 bases). Per germline, CDR1 SNHLY and CDR2 FYNNEI. The CDR3 covers 12 residues. Trimming took off 4 bases at V and 6 bases at J, with 10 bases between the two ends. The CDR3 loop reads CASSAQGGEQYF. The CDR3 DNA is TGTGCCAGCAGTGCCCAGGGAGGCGAGCAGTACTTC.

This chain joins TRBV5-1 and TRBJ1-6; TRBD1 matches 10 bases. The germline CDR1 and CDR2 sequences are SGHRS and YFSETQ. This CDR3 region has 15 residues. Trimming cost V 3 bases and J 10 bases; bases outside gene matches: 7. This chain's CDR3 is CASSSSGTGVSPLHF. The CDR3 coding sequence is TGCGCCAGCAGCTCCTCTGGGACAGGGGTCTCACCCCTCCACTTT.

The chain carries TRBV7-2 and TRBJ2-1; a possible D gene is TRBD2 (6 bases). With 6 bases removed from V and 7 bases from J, the gap between germline ends came to 22 bases. CDR3 length: 16 residues. CDR1 and CDR2 (germline): SGHTA, FQGNSA. CDR3 sequence: CASSPSSGPSGNEQFF. In DNA, the CDR3 is TGTGCCAGCAGTCCTTCGAGCGGGCCTTCCGGAAATGAGCAGTTCTTC. Using reference TRBV7-2 and TRBJ2-1 for the parts outside the CDR3, the full variable domain is GAGVSQSPSNKVTEKGKDVELRCDPISGHTALYWYRQSLGQGLEFLIYFQGNSAPDKSGLPSDRFSAERTGGSVSTLTIQRTQQEDSAVYLCASSPSSGPSGNEQFFGPGTRLTVL.

The chain uses TRBV6-5 and TRBJ1-1; 7 bases map to TRBD1. The CDR3 is 14 amino acids. V was pared by 6 bases and J by 11 bases, with 15 bases of the junction left unmatched. Looked up from germline, CDR1 is MNHEY and CDR2 is SVGAGI. The CDR3 DNA follows: TGTGCCAGCAGGGAGGGGACAGTGAAGAGGGGGGCTTTCTTT. This gives the protein CASREGTVKRGAFF.

The gene calls are TRBV5-6 and TRBJ1-2; possible D gene TRBD1, 5 bases. Trimming cost V 4 bases and J 8 bases, with 15 bases left between them. CDR3 length: 13 residues. Looked up from germline, CDR1 is SGHDT and CDR2 is YYEEEE. As DNA, the CDR3 is TGTGCCAGCAGCACCGGGGGGTTTCGCGGCTACACCTTC. This sequence encodes CASSTGGFRGYTF.

This chain connects TRBV7-3 to TRBJ2-1; TRBD2 matches at 7 bases. Germline assignment: CDR1 SGHTA and CDR2 FQGTGA. Trimming at V came to 6 bases and at J to 6 bases, leaving 20 bases not matched to a gene. The CDR3 is 18 amino acids. CDR3 sequence (DNA): TGTGCCAGCAGTCGTCTTGGTCCGGTGGGAGGGCCCCTCAATGAGCAGTTCTTC. This translates into CASSRLGPVGGPLNEQFF.

This chain connects TRBV18 to TRBJ1-1; the D is unclear. Trimming removed 1 base at V and 3 bases at J, with 12 bases between. The CDR3 is 15 amino acids. Germline V CDR1 and CDR2: KGHSH, LQKENI. The CDR3: CASSPRPQAYTEAFF. CDR3 bases: TGTGCCAGCTCACCACGGCCCCAGGCCTACACTGAAGCTTTCTTT. The variable domain in full, with the rest retrieved from reference TRBV18 and TRBJ1-1, is NAGVMQNPRHLVRRRGQEARLRCSPMKGHSHVYWYRQLPEEGLKFMVYLQKENIIDESGMPKERFSAEFPKEGPSILRIQQVVRGDSAAYFCASSPRPQAYTEAFFGQGTRLTVV.

In its sample, this clone was seen a few times. The V gene is TRBV7-8, the J gene TRBJ2-7, with D unresolved. Trimming took 1 base from V and 6 from J, leaving 10 bases between them. The CDR3 spans 13 residues. Looked up from germline, CDR1 is SGHVS and CDR2 is FQNEAQ. The CDR3 reads CASSLVARREQYF. The CDR3 DNA follows: TGTGCCAGCAGCTTAGTGGCGAGGCGCGAGCAGTACTTC.

The CDR3 sequence is CATSEQRGDYNEQFF. The CDR3 nucleotides read TGTGCCACCAGTGAGCAGCGGGGGGACTACAATGAGCAGTTCTTC. J is TRBJ2-1 and V is TRBV24-1; 9 bases fit TRBD2. CDR3 length: 15 amino acids. V lost 4 bases, J lost 3 bases, and 3 bases stayed unmatched. Germline CDR1 KGHDR, CDR2 SFDVKD.

The gene calls are TRBV7-9 and TRBJ2-3; 8 bases align to TRBD2. The trim removed 3 bases at V and 10 bases at J, leaving 9 bases unmatched. This CDR3 has 14 amino acids. CDR1 is SEHNR, CDR2 FQNEAQ, per germline (reference sequence). CDR3: CASSFTLSGDAQYF. Written as DNA, the CDR3 is TGTGCCAGCAGCTTTACCCTTAGCGGGGACGCGCAGTATTTT. Drawing the rest from reference TRBV7-9 and TRBJ2-3, the complete variable domain is DTGVSQNPRHKITKRGQNVTFRCDPISEHNRLYWYRQTLGQGPEFLTYFQNEAQLEKSRLLSDRFSAERPKGSFSTLEIQRTEQGDSAMYLCASSFTLSGDAQYFGPGTRLTVL.

V usage is TRBV5-4 and J usage is TRBJ2-7; 7 bases are shared with TRBD2. This CDR3 contains 14 residues. From germline, CDR1 is SGHNT and CDR2 YYREEE (reference sequence). Trimming removed 3 bases from V and 6 bases from J; junction bases left unmatched: 9. The CDR3: CASSSPGLNSEQYF. The CDR3 DNA is TGTGCCAGCAGCTCTCCGGGACTAAACTCCGAGCAGTACTTC. The full variable domain, in which reference TRBV5-4 and TRBJ2-7 provide the parts outside the CDR3, is ETGVTQSPTHLIKTRGQQVTLRCSSQSGHNTVSWYQQALGQGPQFIFQYYREEENGRGNFPPRFSGLQFPNYSSELNVNALELDDSALYLCASSSPGLNSEQYFGPGTRLTVT.